The clone carrying this T cell receptor beta chain has only a few counts. The record originates from a study of human T cells and chemical hapten exposure. Time point: patch test 3, about 24 weeks after DPC sensitization. The treatment is: therapeutic diphenylcyclopropenone sensitization with weekly scalp DPC. Total RNA was isolated from whole blood that had not been fractionated. Patches went on only after blood had been drawn each time. From germline, CDR1 is MDHEN and CDR2 SYDVKM. With 3 bases removed from V and 0 bases from J, the gap between germline ends came to 8 bases. The CDR3 loop spans 14 amino acids. TCRdb analysed the RACE reads with MiXCR anew, one entry per CDR3 protein. The data show tens of thousands of distinct CDR3 sequences, about 13% seen once.

Sequenced material: whole blood, taken in connection with sensitization to the hapten diphenylcyclopropenone (DPC). The V and J genes are TRBV28 and TRBJ1-1; D gene uncertain. This sequence originates from a woman in her thirties or forties with alopecia areata. Some clones in this sample may be carry-over from other donors' samples. CDR3 nucleotide sequence: TGTGCCAGCAGTTTGGGCGGATTGAACACTGAAGCTTTCTTT. Residues: CASSLGGLNTEAFF.